This TCR beta chain comes out of a study of spatial heterogeneity in lung cancer. TCRdb passed the 5' RACE reads through MiXCR, listing each CDR3 protein once. The sample carries around 11,000 distinct CDR3 sequences, roughly an eighth recorded once. Time point specified: sample taken at primary tumor resection. A total of about 73 untreated early-stage non-small cell lung cancer patients served as donors. Whole RNA came from tumor, nontumor lung or frozen PBMC and was sequenced without being sorted. The CDR3 is 13 residues long. CDR1 and CDR2 from the germline V gene are SGHTS and YDEGEE. V lost 4 bases and J lost 1, with 8 bases in between. Study-level points and caveats: Within tumors, counts of expanded alpha and beta TCRs tracked tumor mutation counts.

There are many counts of this clonotype. Antigen: not known. The specimen comprised lung tumor tissue, sampled at surgery. J is TRBJ1-1 and V is TRBV5-8; D gene unclear. The sequence derives from a female donor with early-stage non-small cell lung cancer. CDR3 coding DNA: TGTGCCAGCAGCCTACAACGGAACACTGAAGCTTTCTTT. Protein product: CASSLQRNTEAFF.